The source of this T cell receptor beta chain is a study of fetal regulatory T cell absence and autoimmunity (dated by TCRdb to about 2017). For the wider study: Autoimmunity of the exocrine pancreas was seen in the IPEX patients even though clinical diabetes was absent.

The DNeasy Blood and Tissue Kit was used to extract roughly 2-3.4 ug of genomic DNA from umbilical cord blood or frozen pancreas. TCRbeta CDR3 regions were amplified and barcoded by two-step multiplex PCR on the immunoSEQ human TCRbeta survey platform. Sequencing of the libraries was done on Illumina instruments, and IgH was sequenced in parallel from the same samples. On the authors' methods: Raw reads were filtered against IMGT V, D, J definitions and were binned using a nearest-neighbor algorithm so that PCR and sequencing errors were removed. Clones were defined as identical nucleotide sequences, and differential abundance between tissues was assessed by per-clone Fisher exact tests with a pFDR threshold of p<0.01. Clones with frequencies too low for statistical inference were excluded by a minimum inclusion filter of 10 in either sample. The immunoSEQ Analyzer was used for pairwise clonal comparisons, and IMGT tools were used to assess gene family usage. The table comes from immuneACCESS by way of TCRdb, which keeps in-frame sequences with V and J called. Part of the clones is missing from these tables; in studies checked, under half for an unresolved V gene and the rest for unknown reasons. Clone size and the V and J calls come from that table; the DNA yielded D and trimming. This sample lists just over 45,000 clones; about 79% were detected once. The ten largest account for approximately 0.45% of the sample.

Beyond this particular receptor, the publication reports: Compared with cord blood, the pancreas TCR compartment showed significant oligoclonal enrichment, and some top clones were enriched more than 100-fold. TRB gene family usage was found to be broadly similar between cord blood and pancreas and to resemble published neonatal and adult repertoires. The oligoclonal enrichment was interpreted as support for antigen-driven autoimmunity in the pancreas before birth in IPEX syndrome.

Comment on this clone: Its target antigen remains unknown. One base away there is no much larger clone; base qualities are not given.

The CDR1 and CDR2 encoded by the germline V gene are SGHTA and FQGNSA. V loses 2 bases of germline sequence and J loses 1 base, and the interval between the two ends is 11 bases. The CDR3, cysteine through phenylalanine, is 15 amino acids long. The kept DNA is CDR3 alone, 45 bases in frame from the first base. This chain joins TRBV7-2 to TRBJ2-5; no D gene is confidently identified. The source of this sequence is a newborn boy with IPEX syndrome. The sequenced material came from cord blood. The encoded CDR3 is CASSLHGQSQETQYF. The DNA sequence is as follows: TGTGCCAGCAGCTTACATGGGCAGAGCCAAGAGACCCAGTACTTC.